What follows are 8 T cell receptor beta chains derived from one specimen sequenced in a study of T cells in Graves' hyperthyroidism and ophthalmopathy. Amplification of TCR beta CDR3 regions used RNA as the template. HTBI primers were employed in a first-round RT-PCR of the TCR CDR3. TCRdb recomputed calls from the multiplex PCR reads with MiXCR, one row per CDR3 protein. The sample lists around 540,000 distinct CDR3 sequences, roughly a sixth occurring once. The sequenced material came from blood. The source is a woman aged 25 to 39 with Graves' ophthalmopathy.

This clonotype has a count of ten or more. The V gene is TRBV29-1, the J gene TRBJ2-2; TRBD1 or TRBD2 may be the D gene (6 bases each). V was pared by 6 bases and J by 4 bases, with 15 bases between. Per the germline V gene, CDR1 is SQVTM and CDR2 is ANQGSEA. The CDR3 runs 14 residues. The CDR3 loop reads CSVARGVGTGELFF. As DNA, the CDR3 is TGCAGCGTCGCGAGGGGGGTCGGCACCGGGGAGCTGTTTTTT.

This clonotype has a count of ten or more. The chain is built from TRBV2 and TRBJ2-3; D perhaps matches TRBD2 (5 bases). CDR1 is SNHLY and CDR2 is FYNNEI in the germline V gene. The CDR3 contains 15 residues. Trimming shortened V by 6 bases and J by 2 bases, and 15 bases separated the two germline ends. CDR3: CASRVQRGATDTQYF. CDR3 sequence (DNA): TGTGCCAGCAGGGTACAACGGGGAGCCACAGATACGCAGTATTTT.

The V call is TRBV7-8, the J call TRBJ2-1; TRBD2 matches at 10 bases. The CDR3 extends over 16 amino acids. CDR1 and CDR2 from the germline V gene are SGHVS and FQNEAQ. The V segment lost 4 bases and the J segment 2 bases; nucleotides outside the gene matches: 5. The CDR3 region is CASSSGTSATYNEQFF. DNA of the CDR3: TGTGCCAGCAGCTCCGGGACTAGCGCGACCTACAATGAGCAGTTCTTC.

V gene TRBV7-9 combines with J gene TRBJ2-3, with 7 nucleotides matching TRBD2. V shed 5 bases and J 6 bases; nucleotides not matched to a gene: 11. This CDR3 has 15 residues. Germline V gene data show CDR1 as SEHNR and CDR2 as FQNEAQ (reference sequence). CDR3 in DNA: TGTGCCAGCAGCCTCCACCTGGGAGGGTTGGATACGCAGTATTTT. Its translation is CASSLHLGGLDTQYF.

In regard to this clonotype: One junction end disagrees with the germline gene, perhaps due to a read error. The J gene is TRBJ2-7, the V gene TRBV6-2 or TRBV6-3; D call uncertain. Germline values: CDR1 MNHEY, CDR2 SVGEGT. This CDR3 contains 12 residues. The CDR3 protein is CASNYSNYEQYF. CDR3 DNA sequence: TGTGCCAGCAATTACAGCAACTACGAGCAGTACTTC.

The genes are TRBV2 and TRBJ2-7; possible D gene TRBD2, 6 bases. Trimming pared 4 bases from V and 1 base from J, leaving 11 bases between. Germline CDR1 reads SNHLY; CDR2 reads FYNNEI. The CDR3 is made up of 14 amino acids. Here the CDR3 DNA reads TGTGCCAGCAGTGGGGACTTTCCATCCTACGAGCAGTACTTC. It encodes CASSGDFPSYEQYF.

There are many counts of this clonotype. This rearrangement joins TRBV28 to TRBJ2-5; possible D gene TRBD2, 5 bases. The CDR3 is 16 amino acids. Between the trimmed V and J ends, which lost 2 bases and 3 bases, there was a span of 16 bases. Germline V lookup: CDR1 MDHEN, CDR2 SYDVKM. The CDR3 coding sequence is TGTGCCAGCAGTTTAACCCTCGGGATAGTTAAAGAGACCCAGTACTTC. It encodes CASSLTLGIVKETQYF.

This clonotype was detected many times. V is TRBV18 and J is TRBJ2-4; D not resolved. CDR3 size: 15 residues. The germline V gene has CDR1 KGHSH and CDR2 LQKENI. V was clipped by 4 bases and J by 2 bases, with 12 bases between them. CDR3 region: CASSHEQLPKNIQYF. CDR3 in DNA: TGTGCCAGCTCACACGAACAGCTCCCCAAAAACATTCAGTACTTC.